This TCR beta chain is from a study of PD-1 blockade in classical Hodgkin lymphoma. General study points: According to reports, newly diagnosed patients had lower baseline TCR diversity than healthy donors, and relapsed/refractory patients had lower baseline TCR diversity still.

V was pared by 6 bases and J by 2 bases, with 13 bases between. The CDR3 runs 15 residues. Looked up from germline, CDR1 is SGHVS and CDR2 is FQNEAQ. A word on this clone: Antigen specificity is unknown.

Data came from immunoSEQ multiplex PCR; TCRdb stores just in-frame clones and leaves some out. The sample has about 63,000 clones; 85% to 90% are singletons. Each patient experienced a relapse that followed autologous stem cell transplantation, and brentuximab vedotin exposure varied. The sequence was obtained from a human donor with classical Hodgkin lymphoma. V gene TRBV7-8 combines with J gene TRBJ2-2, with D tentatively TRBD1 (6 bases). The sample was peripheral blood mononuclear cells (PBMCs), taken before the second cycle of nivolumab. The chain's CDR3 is CASSHNRDNTGELFF. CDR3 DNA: TGTGCCAGCAGTCACAACAGGGATAACACCGGGGAGCTGTTTTTT. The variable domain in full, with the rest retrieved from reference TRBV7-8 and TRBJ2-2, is GAGVSQSPRYKVAKRGQDVALRCDPISGHVSLFWYQQALGQGPEFLTYFQNEAQLDKSGLPSDRFFAERPEGSVSTLKIQRTQQEDSAVYLCASSHNRDNTGELFFGEGSRLTVL.